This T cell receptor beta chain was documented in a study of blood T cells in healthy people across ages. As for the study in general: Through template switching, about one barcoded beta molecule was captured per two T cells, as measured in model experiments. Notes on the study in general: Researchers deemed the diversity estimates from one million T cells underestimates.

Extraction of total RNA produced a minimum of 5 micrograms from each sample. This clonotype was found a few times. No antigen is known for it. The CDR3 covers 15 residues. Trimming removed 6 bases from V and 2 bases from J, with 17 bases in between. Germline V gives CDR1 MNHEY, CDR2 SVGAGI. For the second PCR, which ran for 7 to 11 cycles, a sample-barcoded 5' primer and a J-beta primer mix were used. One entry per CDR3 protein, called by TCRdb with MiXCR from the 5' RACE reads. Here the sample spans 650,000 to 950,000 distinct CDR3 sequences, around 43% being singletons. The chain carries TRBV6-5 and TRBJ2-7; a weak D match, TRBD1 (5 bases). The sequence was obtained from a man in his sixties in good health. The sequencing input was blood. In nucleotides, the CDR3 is TGTGCCAGCAGCCGGACACATAGATCGGCCTACGAGCAGTACTTC. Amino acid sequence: CASSRTHRSAYEQYF.